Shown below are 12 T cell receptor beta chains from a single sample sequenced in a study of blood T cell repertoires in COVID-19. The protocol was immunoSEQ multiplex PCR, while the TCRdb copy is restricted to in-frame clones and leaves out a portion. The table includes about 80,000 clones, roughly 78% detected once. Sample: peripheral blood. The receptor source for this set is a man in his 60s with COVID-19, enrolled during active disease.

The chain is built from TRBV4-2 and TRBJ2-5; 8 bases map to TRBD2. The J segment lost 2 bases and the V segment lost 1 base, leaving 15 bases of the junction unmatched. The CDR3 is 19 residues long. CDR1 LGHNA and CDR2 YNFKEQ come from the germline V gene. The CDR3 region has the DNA TGTGCCAGCAGCCAAGCTGCCAGGTTCGGGAGGGCTGGTCAAGAGACCCAGTACTTC. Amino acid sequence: CASSQAARFGRAGQETQYF.

CDR3 DNA: TGTGCCAGCAGCTCTCAACTAGCGGGCCTACAGGAGCAGTTCTTC. Its translation: CASSSQLAGLQEQFF. The J gene is TRBJ2-1, the V gene TRBV5-4; TRBD2 matches at 9 bases. The CDR3 is 15 amino acids. Trimming at V came to 3 bases and at J to 10 bases, leaving 11 bases not matched to a gene. Per germline, CDR1 SGHNT and CDR2 YYREEE (reference sequence).

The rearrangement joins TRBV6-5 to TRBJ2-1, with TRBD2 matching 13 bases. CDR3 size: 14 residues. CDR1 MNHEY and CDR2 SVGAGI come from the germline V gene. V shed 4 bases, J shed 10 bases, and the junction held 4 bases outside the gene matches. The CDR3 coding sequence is TGTGCCAGCAGTTTGACTAGCGGGAGGCCCGAGCAGTTCTTC. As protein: CASSLTSGRPEQFF.

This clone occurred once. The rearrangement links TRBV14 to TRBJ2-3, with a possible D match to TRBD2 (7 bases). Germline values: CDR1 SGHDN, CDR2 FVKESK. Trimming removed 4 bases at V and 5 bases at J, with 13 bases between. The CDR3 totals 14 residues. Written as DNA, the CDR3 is TGTGCCAGCAGCCGGTCAAGGGGGGGAGATACGCAGTATTTT. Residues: CASSRSRGGDTQYF.

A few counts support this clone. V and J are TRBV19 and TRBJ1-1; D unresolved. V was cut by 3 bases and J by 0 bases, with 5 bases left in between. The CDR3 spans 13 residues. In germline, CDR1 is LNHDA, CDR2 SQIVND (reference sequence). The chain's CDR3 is CASSMWLNTEAFF. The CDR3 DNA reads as TGTGCCAGTAGTATGTGGCTGAACACTGAAGCTTTCTTT.

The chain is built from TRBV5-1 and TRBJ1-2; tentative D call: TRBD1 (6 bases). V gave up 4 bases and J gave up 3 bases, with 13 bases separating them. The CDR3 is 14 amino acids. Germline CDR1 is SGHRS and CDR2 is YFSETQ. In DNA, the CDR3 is TGCGCCAGCAGCCTGGCAGGGGTAGACTATGGCTACACCTTC. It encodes CASSLAGVDYGYTF.

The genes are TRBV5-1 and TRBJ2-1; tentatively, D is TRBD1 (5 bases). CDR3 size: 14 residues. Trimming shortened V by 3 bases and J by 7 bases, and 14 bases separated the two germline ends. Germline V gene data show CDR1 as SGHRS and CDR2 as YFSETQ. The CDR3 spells CASSSQGFGNEQFF. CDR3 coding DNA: TGCGCCAGCAGCTCTCAGGGTTTCGGGAATGAGCAGTTCTTC.

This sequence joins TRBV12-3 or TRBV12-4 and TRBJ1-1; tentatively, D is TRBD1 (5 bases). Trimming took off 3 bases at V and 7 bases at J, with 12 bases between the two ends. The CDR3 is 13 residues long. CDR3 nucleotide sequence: TGTGCCAGCAGTTTGGGGCAAGACAGTGAAGCTTTCTTT. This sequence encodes CASSLGQDSEAFF.

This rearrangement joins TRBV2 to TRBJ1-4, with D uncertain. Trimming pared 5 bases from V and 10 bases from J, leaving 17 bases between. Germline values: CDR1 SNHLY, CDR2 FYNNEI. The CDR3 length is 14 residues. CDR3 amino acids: CASSSDGDVGKLFF. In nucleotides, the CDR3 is TGTGCCAGCAGTTCCGACGGAGATGTGGGAAAACTGTTTTTT.

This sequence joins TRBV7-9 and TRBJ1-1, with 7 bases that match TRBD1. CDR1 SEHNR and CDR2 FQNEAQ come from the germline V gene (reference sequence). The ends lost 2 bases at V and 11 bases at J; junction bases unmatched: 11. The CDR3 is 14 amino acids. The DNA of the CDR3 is TGTGCCAGCAGCTTACACCCCCAGGGGGACGGGGCTTTCTTT. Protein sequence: CASSLHPQGDGAFF.

The CDR3 sequence: CASKLAGGPDTQYF. For the CDR3, the DNA is TGTGCCAGCAAACTAGCGGGGGGGCCGGATACGCAGTATTTT. The chain carries TRBV6-5 and TRBJ2-3; 13 positions match TRBD2. This CDR3 has 14 residues. Germline CDR1 is MNHEY and CDR2 is SVGAGI. V shed 7 bases, J shed 6 bases, and the junction held 4 bases outside the gene matches.

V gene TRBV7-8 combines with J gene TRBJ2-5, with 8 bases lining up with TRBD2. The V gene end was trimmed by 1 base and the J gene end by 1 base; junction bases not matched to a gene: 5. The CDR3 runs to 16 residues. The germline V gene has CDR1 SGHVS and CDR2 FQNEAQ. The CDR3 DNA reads TGTGCCAGCAGCTTAGGGCGGGGGGCCATCCAAGAGACCCAGTACTTC. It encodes CASSLGRGAIQETQYF. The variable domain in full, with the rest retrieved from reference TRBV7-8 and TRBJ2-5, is GAGVSQSPRYKVAKRGQDVALRCDPISGHVSLFWYQQALGQGPEFLTYFQNEAQLDKSGLPSDRFFAERPEGSVSTLKIQRTQQEDSAVYLCASSLGRGAIQETQYFGPGTRLLVL.